This T cell receptor (beta chain) was captured by sequencing in a study of blood T cell repertoires in COVID-19. The overall study: From the United States, Italy and Spain came samples of acute and convalescent COVID-19. The cDNA or gDNA used as material had been derived from T cells, B-cell-depleted T cells, or PBMCs.

Authors' analysis steps: Reference gene primer amplification gave nucleated cell count estimates. The data were produced by immunoSEQ multiplex PCR, yet TCRdb's version contains in-frame clones alone and is incomplete. V, J and clone size reflect that table, while D and trimming were determined from the DNA. The sample lists 150,000 to 200,000 clones, 87% occurring once. The trim removed 2 bases at V and 4 bases at J, leaving 7 bases unmatched. Germline V lookup: CDR1 MGHRA, CDR2 YSYEKL. This CDR3 region has 15 residues. This receptor was identified in a woman aged 18-29 years who had recovered from COVID-19. J is TRBJ1-2 and V is TRBV4-1; 7 bases agree with TRBD1. The sequencing input was peripheral blood. As DNA, the CDR3 is TGCGCCAGCAGCCAAATCCAGGGGGATTTCTATGGCTACACCTTC. Its protein is CASSQIQGDFYGYTF.